Listed below are T cell receptor beta chains from one sample, sequenced in a study of blood T cells in healthy people across ages. TCRdb fed the 5' RACE reads into MiXCR, producing one record per CDR3 protein. This sample has some 1.5 million distinct CDR3 sequences, with around 40% found just once. Sequencing was carried out using blood. These receptors were obtained from a woman aged 18-30 years in good health. The CDR3 runs from the conserved cysteine through the conserved F or W. D genes are given only for firm matches. Clone size is given for some rows only: seen once, a few or many times, or a class if the clone is expanded.

abundance	j_gene	v_gene	d_gene	CDR3aa	CDR3nt
few	TRBJ1-5	TRBV7-2	TRBD1	CASSFNQGAEGNQPQHF	TGTGCCAGCAGCTTTAATCAGGGGGCAGAGGGCAATCAGCCCCAGCATTTT
few	TRBJ2-1	TRBV6-6	TRBD2	CASIRTSSPYDEQFF	TGTGCCAGCATTCGGACTAGCTCCCCCTACGACGAGCAGTTCTTC
few	TRBJ1-4	TRBV3-1	TRBD1	CASSQDLDRGPTNEKLFF	TGTGCCAGCAGCCAAGATCTGGACAGGGGGCCAACTAATGAAAAACTGTTTTTT
-	TRBJ2-2	TRBV12-3/TRBV12-4	TRBD1	CASSQLPGGPGELFF	TGTGCCAGCAGTCAGCTACCAGGGGGCCCCGGGGAGCTGTTTTTT
-	TRBJ2-7	TRBV6-2/TRBV6-3	-	CASSYGQGIPTTQYF	TGTGCCAGCAGTTACGGCCAGGGGATACCTACGACGCAGTACTTC
-	TRBJ2-7	TRBV4-3	TRBD2	CASSQRLAGITEQYF	TGCGCCAGCAGCCAAAGACTAGCGGGAATAACCGAGCAGTACTTC
few	TRBJ1-3	TRBV6-5	-	CASSYSSSSGNTIYF	TGTGCCAGCAGTTACTCCTCCAGCTCTGGAAACACCATATATTTT
-	TRBJ2-2	TRBV7-3	-	CASTSYTGELFF	TGTGCCAGCACCTCTTATACCGGGGAGCTGTTTTTT
few	TRBJ1-5	TRBV20-1	-	CSASLRNQPQHF	TGCAGTGCTAGTCTGAGAAATCAGCCCCAGCATTTT
-	TRBJ2-1	TRBV5-4	-	CASSADPSFPNEQFF	TGTGCCAGCAGCGCGGATCCTAGTTTTCCCAATGAGCAGTTCTTC
-	TRBJ2-1	TRBV28	TRBD2	CASLTWTSNLNEQFF	TGTGCCAGCTTGACATGGACTAGTAATTTAAATGAGCAGTTCTTC
few	TRBJ2-7	TRBV5-1	-	CASSLDRSLYEQYF	TGCGCCAGCAGCTTGGACAGGAGCCTCTACGAGCAGTACTTC
-	TRBJ2-1	TRBV10-3	-	CAISELGETLDSYNEQFF	TGTGCCATCAGTGAGCTGGGGGAAACGCTCGACTCCTACAATGAGCAGTTCTTC
few	TRBJ1-5	TRBV6-1	-	CASSTRDPARPQHF	TGTGCCAGCAGTACCCGGGACCCAGCACGGCCCCAGCATTTT
-	TRBJ1-4	TRBV5-1	-	CASSGGVDEELFF	TGCGCCAGCAGCGGGGGAGTGGACGAAGAACTGTTTTTT
-	TRBJ1-4	TRBV25-1	TRBD1	CASSDYRGYEKLFF	TGTGCCAGCAGTGACTACAGGGGTTATGAAAAACTGTTTTTT
-	TRBJ2-7	TRBV12-3/TRBV12-4	-	CASRQTRSTYNEQYF	TGTGCCAGCAGGCAGACTAGATCAACCTACAATGAGCAGTACTTC
-	TRBJ1-2	TRBV7-9	TRBD1	CASTMGQGALGYTF	TGTGCCAGCACAATGGGGCAGGGGGCTTTAGGCTACACCTTC
few	TRBJ2-6	TRBV28	-	CASRGPGRTNVLTF	TGTGCCAGCAGGGGTCCAGGTAGGACCAACGTCCTGACTTTC
-	TRBJ1-5	TRBV20-1	-	CSASQGVGGNQPQHF	TGCAGTGCTAGTCAAGGGGTTGGGGGCAATCAGCCCCAGCATTTT
once	TRBJ2-1	TRBV29-1	TRBD2	CSVEEKREGLYNEQFF	TGCAGCGTTGAAGAAAAACGGGAGGGGCTTTACAATGAGCAGTTCTTC
-	TRBJ2-3	TRBV7-9	-	CASSSDQGGTQYF	TGTGCCAGCAGCTCCGATCAGGGAGGTACGCAGTATTTT
-	TRBJ2-6	TRBV9	TRBD1	CASSHGTGAGANVLTF	TGTGCCAGCAGCCATGGGACAGGGGCTGGGGCCAACGTCCTGACTTTC
few	TRBJ1-6	TRBV5-5	-	CASSLDRVYNSPLHF	TGTGCCAGCAGCTTGGATCGGGTTTATAATTCACCCCTCCACTTT
-	TRBJ2-5	TRBV6-2/TRBV6-3	-	CASSYSIGSQETQYF	TGTGCCAGCAGTTACTCGATTGGGAGTCAAGAGACCCAGTACTTC
-	TRBJ2-3	TRBV20-1	-	CSARDFQRQTSSTDTQYF	TGCAGTGCTAGAGATTTCCAGCGGCAGACCTCGAGCACAGATACGCAGTATTTT
-	TRBJ2-7	TRBV27	-	CASSLGFEYEQYF	TGTGCCAGCAGTTTAGGGTTTGAGTACGAGCAGTACTTC
-	TRBJ2-1	TRBV11-2	-	CASSLRGDMIHEQFF	TGTGCCAGCAGCTTAAGGGGTGATATGATACATGAGCAGTTCTTC
-	TRBJ2-3	TRBV20-1	TRBD2	CSASFLAGEADTQYF	TGCAGTGCTAGTTTTCTAGCGGGAGAGGCAGATACGCAGTATTTT
many	TRBJ2-1	TRBV29-1	TRBD2	CSVGGLAYEQFF	TGCAGCGTCGGGGGACTAGCCTATGAGCAGTTCTTC
-	TRBJ2-3	TRBV29-1	TRBD2	CSVEGGRDPDTQYF	TGCAGCGTTGAAGGTGGGAGGGACCCCGATACGCAGTATTTT
-	TRBJ1-2	TRBV7-9	-	CASSSPGGPNYGYTF	TGTGCCAGCAGCTCCCCCGGGGGTCCTAACTATGGCTACACCTTC
-	TRBJ2-4	TRBV4-1	TRBD2	CASSQDASGGIQYF	TGCGCCAGCAGCCAAGATGCTAGCGGGGGAATTCAGTACTTC
-	TRBJ1-5	TRBV12-3/TRBV12-4	-	CASSYGGVASNQPQHF	TGTGCCAGCAGTTATGGGGGTGTTGCATCGAATCAGCCCCAGCATTTT
-	TRBJ2-1	TRBV20-1	-	CSARVGTEQFF	TGCAGTGCTAGAGTAGGGACCGAGCAGTTCTTC
few	TRBJ1-4	TRBV20-1	-	CSALQGREKLFF	TGCAGTGCTTTACAGGGCAGGGAAAAACTGTTTTTT
few	TRBJ2-7	TRBV20-1	-	CSASGGRTSSYEQYF	TGCAGTGCTAGCGGGGGACGGACAAGCTCCTACGAGCAGTACTTC